This is a list of T cell receptor beta chains from one sample in a study of blood T cell repertoires in COVID-19. Assay: immunoSEQ multiplex PCR; the TCRdb copy retains only in-frame clones and omits some. In the table there are 80,000 to 90,000 clones, approximately 85% of which are singletons. Sequencing used peripheral blood. These receptors were taken from a woman aged 80 or over with COVID-19, enrolled during active disease. Both conserved end residues are part of each CDR3. Fields, in order: D gene, J gene, V gene, CDR3 length, clone size, CDR3 protein, CDR3 DNA. The D gene is left open where the match is weak. Where a row states a size, it is once, few, many or the class of an expanded clone; other rows omit it.

NA	TRBJ2-1	TRBV28	19	NA	CASSLPDRGAGGIYNEQFF	TGTGCCAGCAGTTTACCGGACAGGGGAGCGGGAGGGATTTACAATGAGCAGTTCTTC
TRBD1	TRBJ1-2	TRBV5-5	13	NA	CASSENRGGGYTF	TGTGCCAGCAGCGAAAACAGGGGCGGAGGCTACACCTTC
NA	TRBJ2-1	TRBV11-2	11	NA	CASSSFGEQFF	TGTGCCAGCAGCTCCTTCGGTGAGCAGTTCTTC
TRBD1	TRBJ2-1	TRBV6-5	13	NA	CASRRRQGREQFF	TGTGCCAGCAGACGGAGACAGGGACGGGAGCAGTTCTTC
TRBD1	TRBJ1-1	TRBV18	15	NA	CASSVTGGRRTEAFF	TGTGCCAGCTCAGTTACAGGGGGCAGAAGGACTGAAGCTTTCTTT
TRBD1	TRBJ1-6	TRBV4-1	16	NA	CASSTSRDRVGSPLHF	TGCGCCAGCAGCACCTCCAGGGACAGAGTTGGCTCACCCCTCCACTTT
NA	TRBJ1-1	TRBV18	15	NA	CASSPFRAGDTEAFF	TGTGCCAGCTCACCATTCCGGGCGGGGGACACTGAAGCTTTCTTT
TRBD1	TRBJ2-5	TRBV2	14	NA	CASRGQVYQETQYF	TGTGCCAGCAGGGGACAGGTGTACCAAGAGACCCAGTACTTC
NA	TRBJ2-1	TRBV6-5	11	NA	CASSSGILQFF	TGTGCCAGCAGTTCGGGGATTTTGCAGTTCTTC
NA	TRBJ1-2	TRBV5-1	14	NA	CASSLGRGPYGYTF	TGCGCCAGCAGCTTGGGCAGGGGACCCTATGGCTACACCTTC
NA	TRBJ1-5	TRBV24-1	18	NA	CATPATGGSFYSNQPQHF	TGTGCCACCCCCGCGACCGGGGGGTCTTTTTATAGCAATCAGCCCCAGCATTTT
NA	TRBJ2-5	TRBV2	12	once	CASLWYQETQYF	TGTGCCAGCCTATGGTACCAAGAGACCCAGTACTTC
TRBD1	TRBJ1-4	TRBV9	14	NA	CASSPRGLNEKLFF	TGTGCCAGCAGCCCCAGGGGGCTAAATGAAAAACTGTTTTTT
NA	TRBJ2-1	TRBV18	15	few	CASSRDSPHLNEQFF	TGTGCCAGCTCGCGGGACTCGCCCCATCTCAATGAGCAGTTCTTC
NA	TRBJ1-2	TRBV21-1	15	NA	CASSNWGDRDSGYTF	TGTGCCAGCAGCAATTGGGGTGACAGGGACTCTGGCTACACCTTC
NA	TRBJ2-2	TRBV24-1	13	NA	CATSDYTAGELFF	TGTGCCACCAGTGATTATACGGCCGGGGAGCTGTTTTTT
NA	TRBJ2-7	TRBV27	14	NA	CASSSPGQTYEQYF	TGTGCCAGCAGTTCGCCGGGACAAACCTACGAGCAGTACTTC
NA	TRBJ1-3	TRBV28	17	NA	CASRRGQGLRSGNTIYF	TGTGCCAGCCGCCGGGGTCAGGGACTCCGCTCTGGAAACACCATATATTTT
NA	TRBJ1-5	TRBV19	16	NA	CASRIGAVYSNQPQHF	TGTGCCAGTAGGATAGGGGCAGTTTATAGCAATCAGCCCCAGCATTTT
NA	TRBJ1-4	TRBV27	16	NA	CASSLNHAFEAEKLFF	TGTGCCAGCAGTTTAAACCATGCGTTCGAGGCTGAAAAACTGTTTTTT
TRBD1	TRBJ1-2	TRBV5-6	16	NA	CASSPSPDRVNYGYTF	TGTGCCAGCAGCCCTTCCCCTGACAGGGTCAACTATGGCTACACCTTC
NA	TRBJ1-2	TRBV28	13	NA	CASSLEGSYGYTF	TGTGCCAGCAGTTTGGAGGGTTCCTATGGCTACACCTTC
TRBD2	TRBJ2-7	TRBV7-2	16	NA	CASSLGGLAGGDEQYF	TGTGCCAGCAGCTTAGGGGGACTAGCGGGAGGTGACGAGCAGTACTTC
TRBD2	TRBJ2-1	TRBV10-3	21	NA	CAISESSGTSGRAYRGNEQFF	TGTGCCATCAGTGAGTCCTCCGGGACTAGCGGGAGGGCCTATCGCGGGAATGAGCAGTTCTTC
TRBD2	TRBJ2-3	TRBV15	17	NA	CATTRTSGRVSTDTQYF	TGTGCCACCACCCGGACTAGCGGGAGGGTTAGCACAGATACGCAGTATTTT
TRBD2	TRBJ2-3	TRBV10-3	16	once	CAISASAGVGTDTQYF	TGTGCCATCAGTGCTTCAGCGGGGGTGGGCACAGATACGCAGTATTTT
NA	TRBJ1-3	TRBV6-6	15	NA	CASRGRHFSGNTIYF	TGTGCCAGCAGGGGTAGACACTTCTCTGGAAACACCATATATTTT
TRBD2	TRBJ2-3	TRBV7-3	18	NA	CASSLRGASGRFADTQYF	TGTGCCAGCAGCTTAAGGGGAGCTAGCGGGAGATTCGCAGATACGCAGTATTTT
TRBD1	TRBJ2-5	TRBV2	15	NA	CASSRDRGAQETQYF	TGTGCCAGCAGTCGGGACAGGGGGGCACAAGAGACCCAGTACTTC
TRBD2	TRBJ2-3	TRBV4-1	16	NA	CASSQDGLADGGTQYF	TGCGCCAGCAGCCAAGATGGTCTAGCGGACGGGGGTACGCAGTATTTT
NA	TRBJ1-5	TRBV19	16	NA	CASSPRGGTYNQPQHF	TGTGCCAGTAGTCCTCGGGGAGGGACCTACAATCAGCCCCAGCATTTT
TRBD1	TRBJ1-5	TRBV6-9	20	NA	CASSLSGGRGRPHSNQPQHF	TGTGCCAGCAGCCTCAGCGGCGGCAGGGGGCGACCTCATAGCAATCAGCCCCAGCATTTT
NA	TRBJ1-1	TRBV4-3	14	NA	CASSQAPPGTEAFF	TGCGCCAGCAGCCAAGCTCCGCCGGGGACTGAAGCTTTCTTT
TRBD2	TRBJ2-2	TRBV6-2/TRBV6-3	16	NA	CASSPSGGVGTGELFF	TGTGCCAGCAGCCCTAGCGGGGGGGTCGGTACCGGGGAGCTGTTTTTT
TRBD1	TRBJ1-1	TRBV7-9	14	NA	CASSLGGGNTEAFF	TGTGCCAGCAGTCTAGGGGGCGGGAACACTGAAGCTTTCTTT